This T cell receptor beta chain appears in the sequencing data of a study of T cells in Graves' hyperthyroidism and ophthalmopathy. Whole-study findings and limits: A 13 V-J signature model discriminated ophthalmopathy versus stable hyperthyroidism. Model predictions of ophthalmopathy came a median approximately 6 months before onset.

V was shortened by 8 bases and J by 0 bases, with 13 bases between the two germline ends. The germline CDR1 and CDR2 sequences are MDHEN and SYDVKM. This CDR3 contains 15 residues. Amplification of TCR beta CDR3 regions was performed using RNA transcripts as template. With the HTBI primer set, the TCR CDR3 went through a first round of RT-PCR. From the multiplex PCR reads, TCRdb called clonotypes with MiXCR, one entry per CDR3 protein. The table shows tens of thousands of distinct CDR3 sequences, with roughly 51% occurring only once. Patients aged 18 to 65 had newly diagnosed hyperthyroidism lasting under 2 months. Every diagnosis used clinical symptoms, serum thyroxine and TRAb, thyroid ultrasound and orbital computed tomography. This clonotype was found many times. Its target is unknown.

Sequencing was done on a sample of peripheral blood or thyroid tissue (not recorded which). This TCR came from a man aged 18-30 years with Graves' hyperthyroidism. The chain joins TRBV28 to TRBJ1-4, with D perhaps TRBD1 (5 bases). CDR3 bases: TGTGCCAGCGGGGCCTTATTTGCAACTAATGAAAAACTGTTTTTT. Its protein product is CASGALFATNEKLFF.